Following are 16 T cell receptor beta chains from one sample sequenced in a study of T-cell memory formation after mild COVID-19 (dated by TCRdb to 2020 to 2022). To prepare the library, 5' RACE was applied. Instrument on record: Illumina NovaSeq 6000. TCRdb reworked the public reads: Q25 trimming with fastp, MiXCR clone assembly, productive beta chains retained. Each entry is one CDR3 protein sequence, shown with its most common DNA and genes. The sample table contains fewer than 400,000 distinct CDR3 sequences; only one count was recorded for over 10% of them. The top ten clonotypes cover about 21% of the sample. The material sequenced was PBMCs or a T cell subset sorted from them (not recorded which). All receptors come from a man aged 18 to 30 who had mild COVID-19 (a few samples of this study predate the infection). The sample titles of this study are shuffled in the database, so cell type and time point are left out; the donor was told from shared clones.

This clonotype occurred a few times. The chain recombines TRBV23-1 with TRBJ2-5; TRBD2 matches 8 bases. TRBV23-1 is identified as an open reading frame with a role that is uncertain. V lost 5 bases and J lost 5; bases outside the gene matches: 7. This CDR3 is 14 amino acids long. The CDR3 bases are TGCGCCAGCAGTTCCGGGGGGGCCGGGGAGACCCAGTACTTC. This encodes CASSSGGAGETQYF.

This clonotype was detected many times. The gene calls are TRBV7-2 and TRBJ2-3; D is perhaps TRBD2 (5 bases). V was clipped by 5 bases and J by 6 bases, with 12 bases between them. The length of the CDR3 is 13 residues. Germline V gene lookup returns CDR1 SGHTA and CDR2 FQGNSA. The CDR3: CASSQRTGDTQYF. The CDR3 DNA reads as TGTGCCAGCAGCCAGAGGACTGGGGATACGCAGTATTTT.

This clonotype was observed at least ten times. V and J are TRBV10-1 and TRBJ2-3; D remains ambiguous. Germline assignment: CDR1 WNHNN and CDR2 SYGVQD (reference sequence). The CDR3 has 13 amino acids. Deletions cut 4 bases from V and 0 bases from J, with 5 bases between. CDR3 in amino acids: CASSGASTDTQYF. In DNA, the CDR3 is TGCGCCAGCAGTGGGGCCAGCACAGATACGCAGTATTTT.

The CDR3, as DNA: TGTGCCAGCAGTTACGACAGGGGGTCCACTGAAGCTTTCTTT. This codes for CASSYDRGSTEAFF. This chain links TRBV6-5 with TRBJ1-1; 9 positions match TRBD1. The CDR3 has 14 residues. Germline values: CDR1 MNHEY, CDR2 SVGAGI. The V segment lost 2 bases and the J segment 4 bases; nucleotides outside the gene matches: 2.

This clonotype was observed a handful of times. V usage is TRBV5-1 and J usage is TRBJ2-2; no clear D. V lost 0 bases to trimming and J lost 9 bases, with 12 bases between them. CDR3 length: 14 amino acids. Germline CDR1 reads SGHRS; CDR2 reads YFSETQ. The CDR3, as DNA: TGCGCCAGCAGCTTGGACCCAGCCCCCCGGGAGCTGTTTTTT. It specifies CASSLDPAPRELFF. The complete variable domain, with remaining parts taken from reference TRBV5-1 and TRBJ2-2, reads KAGVTQTPRYLIKTRGQQVTLSCSPISGHRSVSWYQQTPGQGLQFLFEYFSETQRNKGNFPGRFSGRQFSNSRSEMNVSTLELGDSALYLCASSLDPAPRELFFGEGSRLTVL.

There are a few counts of this clonotype. The genes are TRBV5-1 and TRBJ2-6; a possible D gene is TRBD1 (6 bases). The CDR3 is made up of 15 amino acids. Looked up from germline, CDR1 is SGHRS and CDR2 is YFSETQ. The ends were cut back, 2 bases at V and 2 bases at J, with 8 bases in the middle. The CDR3 nucleotides read TGCGCCAGCAGCTTTGGGGGCGCTGGGGCCAACGTCCTGACTTTC. This gives the protein CASSFGGAGANVLTF.

This clonotype was counted between two and nine times. The rearrangement links TRBV6-5 to TRBJ2-1; no clear D gene. The CDR3 loop spans 13 amino acids. CDR1 is MNHEY, CDR2 SVGAGI, per germline. Trimming removed 10 bases from V and 8 bases from J, with 18 bases in between. The CDR3 region has the DNA TGTGCCATCATAGGTTCCCCTGGGGATGAGCAGTTCTTC. This translates into CAIIGSPGDEQFF.

The rearrangement uses TRBV9 and TRBJ2-1; 10 bases line up with TRBD1. Per the germline V gene, CDR1 is SGDLS and CDR2 is YYNGEE. J lost 1 base, V lost 2 bases, and 3 bases had no gene match. The CDR3 spans 16 residues. CDR3 DNA: TGTGCCAGCAGCGTGAGGGGACAGGGGTCCTACAATGAGCAGTTCTTC. This gives the protein CASSVRGQGSYNEQFF.

The chain carries TRBV5-1 and TRBJ1-1; D may be TRBD1 (5 bases). The CDR3 runs 12 residues. Deletions cut 6 bases from V and 3 bases from J, with 9 bases between. Germline CDR1 SGHRS, CDR2 YFSETQ. The CDR3 sequence is CASKGRHTEAFF. For the CDR3, the DNA is TGCGCCAGCAAGGGACGGCACACTGAAGCTTTCTTT. The variable domain in full, with the rest retrieved from reference TRBV5-1 and TRBJ1-1, is KAGVTQTPRYLIKTRGQQVTLSCSPISGHRSVSWYQQTPGQGLQFLFEYFSETQRNKGNFPGRFSGRQFSNSRSEMNVSTLELGDSALYLCASKGRHTEAFFGQGTRLTVV.

The J gene is TRBJ1-5, the V gene TRBV29-1; D remains ambiguous. Per germline, CDR1 SQVTM and CDR2 ANQGSEA. CDR3 length: 15 residues. V gave up 4 bases and J gave up 1 base, with 14 bases separating them. The CDR3 sequence: CSVAFNGGSNQPQHF. The DNA for the CDR3 is TGCAGCGTTGCGTTCAACGGAGGAAGCAATCAGCCCCAGCATTTT.

This chain connects TRBV9 to TRBJ1-1; D gene uncertain. Trimming shortened V by 0 bases and J by 4 bases, and 10 bases separated the two germline ends. The CDR3 has 14 amino acids. Looked up from germline, CDR1 is SGDLS and CDR2 is YYNGEE. The CDR3 sequence is CASSVASVFTEAFF. In DNA, the CDR3 is TGTGCCAGCAGCGTAGCCTCGGTGTTCACTGAAGCTTTCTTT.

This sequence joins TRBV4-1 and TRBJ2-7; the D gene is possibly TRBD2 (6 bases). Trimming stripped 0 bases from V and 11 bases from J, with 8 bases between. The CDR3 runs to 11 residues. The germline CDR1 and CDR2 sequences are MGHRA and YSYEKL. The CDR3 DNA sequence: TGCGCCAGCAGCCAAGATGGGAGGAAGTACGTC. It codes for CASSQDGRKYV.

This clonotype was seen ten or more times. The chain recombines TRBV5-5 with TRBJ2-1; D perhaps matches TRBD2 (6 bases). The germline V gene has CDR1 SGHKS and CDR2 YYEKEE (reference sequence). This CDR3 contains 17 residues. The V end was cut by 2 bases, the J end by 3 bases, with 18 bases between. Here the CDR3 reads CASSFYRPGLIYNEQFF. CDR3 nucleotide sequence: TGTGCCAGCAGCTTTTACCGCCCGGGACTTATCTACAATGAGCAGTTCTTC.

The chain uses TRBV5-4 and TRBJ1-2; TRBD1 is a possible D gene (6 bases). The ends were cut back, 1 base at V and 4 bases at J, with 11 bases in the middle. The CDR3 extends over 14 amino acids. Per germline, CDR1 SGHNT and CDR2 YYREEE (reference sequence). CDR3 region: CASSLRAGAYGYTF. The CDR3 nucleotides are TGTGCCAGCAGCTTGCGGGCAGGGGCCTATGGCTACACCTTC.

This clonotype was counted ten times or more. This rearrangement joins TRBV12-3 or TRBV12-4 to TRBJ2-7, with a weak D call TRBD1 (5 bases). The V gene lost 5 bases and the J gene lost 5 bases, with 19 bases spanning the gap. The length of the CDR3 is 15 residues. Here the CDR3 reads CASSAARAGVDEQYV. The CDR3 DNA reads as TGTGCCAGCAGTGCCGCCAGGGCTGGGGTGGACGAGCAGTACGTC.

This clonotype was recorded once. This CDR3 reads CASSLMFTEAFF. The DNA for the CDR3 is TGTGCCAGCAGCCTGATGTTTACTGAAGCTTTCTTT. The chain links TRBV11-2 to TRBJ1-1, with D unclear. CDR3 size: 12 residues. Trimming removed 5 bases at V and 5 bases at J, with 9 bases between. Per the germline V gene, CDR1 is SGHAT and CDR2 is FQNNGV.